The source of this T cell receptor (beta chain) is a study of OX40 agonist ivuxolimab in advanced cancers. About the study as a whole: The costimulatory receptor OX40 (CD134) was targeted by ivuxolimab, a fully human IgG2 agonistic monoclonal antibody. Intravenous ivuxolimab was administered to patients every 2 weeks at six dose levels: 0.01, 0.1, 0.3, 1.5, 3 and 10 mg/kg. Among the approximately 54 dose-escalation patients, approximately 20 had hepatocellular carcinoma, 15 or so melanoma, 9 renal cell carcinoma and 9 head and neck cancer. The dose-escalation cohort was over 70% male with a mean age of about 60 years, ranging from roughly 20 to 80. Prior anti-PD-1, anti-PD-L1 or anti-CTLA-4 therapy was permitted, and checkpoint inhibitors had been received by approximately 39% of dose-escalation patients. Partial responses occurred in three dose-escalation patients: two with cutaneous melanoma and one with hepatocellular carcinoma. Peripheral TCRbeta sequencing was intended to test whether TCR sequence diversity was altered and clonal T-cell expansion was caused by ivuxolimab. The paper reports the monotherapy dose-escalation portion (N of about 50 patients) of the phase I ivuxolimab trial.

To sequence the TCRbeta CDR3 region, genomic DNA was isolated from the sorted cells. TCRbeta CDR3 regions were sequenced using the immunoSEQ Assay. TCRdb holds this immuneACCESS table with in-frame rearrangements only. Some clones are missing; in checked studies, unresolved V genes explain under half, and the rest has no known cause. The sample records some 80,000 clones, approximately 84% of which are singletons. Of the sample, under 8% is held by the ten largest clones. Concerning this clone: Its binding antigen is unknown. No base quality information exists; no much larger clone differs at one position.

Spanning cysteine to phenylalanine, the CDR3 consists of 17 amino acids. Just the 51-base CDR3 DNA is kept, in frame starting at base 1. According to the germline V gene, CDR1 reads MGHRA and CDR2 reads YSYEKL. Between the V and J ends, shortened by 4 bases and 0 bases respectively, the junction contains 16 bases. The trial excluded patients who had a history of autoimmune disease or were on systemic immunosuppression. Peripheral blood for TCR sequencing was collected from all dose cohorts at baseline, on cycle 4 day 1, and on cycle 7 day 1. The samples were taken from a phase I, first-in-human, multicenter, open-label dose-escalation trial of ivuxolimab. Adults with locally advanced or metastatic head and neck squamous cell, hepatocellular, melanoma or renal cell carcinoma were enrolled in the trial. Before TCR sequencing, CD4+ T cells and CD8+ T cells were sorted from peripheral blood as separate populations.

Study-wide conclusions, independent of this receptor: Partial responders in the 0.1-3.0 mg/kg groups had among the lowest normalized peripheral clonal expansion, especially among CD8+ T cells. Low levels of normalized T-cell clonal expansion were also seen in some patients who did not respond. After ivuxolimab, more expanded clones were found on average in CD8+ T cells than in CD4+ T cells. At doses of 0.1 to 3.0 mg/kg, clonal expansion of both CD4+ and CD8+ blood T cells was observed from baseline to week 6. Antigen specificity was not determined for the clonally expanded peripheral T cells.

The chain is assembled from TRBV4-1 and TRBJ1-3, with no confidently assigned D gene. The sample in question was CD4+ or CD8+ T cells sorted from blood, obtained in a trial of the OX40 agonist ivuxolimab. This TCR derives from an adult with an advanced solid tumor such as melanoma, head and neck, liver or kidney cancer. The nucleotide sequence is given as TGCGCCAGCAGCCGCGGACTCCGCATGGGCTCTGGAAACACCATATATTTT. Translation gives CASSRGLRMGSGNTIYF.